Presented here are 2 T cell receptor beta chains from one specimen sequenced in a study of regulatory T cells in long-lasting Graves disease. Construction of TCR beta libraries relied on iRepertoire HTBI primers and on Arm-PCR targeting CDR3 regions. In TCRdb, the multiplex PCR reads were re-called with MiXCR into one record per CDR3 protein. The sample lists over 450,000 distinct CDR3 sequences; around 13% were seen once. The time point denotes: newly diagnosed GD, antithyroid drugs for less than 3 months. Extracted PBMC RNA gave rise to the TCR library. These sequences were also reported in another study, on T cells in Graves' hyperthyroidism and ophthalmopathy.

Sequenced here: peripheral blood mononuclear cells (PBMCs), sampled at new diagnosis, from a patient treated with antithyroid drugs. Receptors were obtained from a young woman with Graves disease.

This clonotype was detected ten times or more. The chain carries TRBV7-9 and TRBJ1-4; tentative D call: TRBD1 (5 bases). The CDR3 spans 17 residues. With 5 bases removed from V and 3 bases from J, the gap between germline ends came to 19 bases. CDR1 SEHNR and CDR2 FQNEAQ come from the germline V gene (reference sequence). CDR3 nucleotides: TGTGCCAGCAGCGCGGCCCGCGACAGCGAGGCTAATGAAAAACTGTTTTTT. This codes for CASSAARDSEANEKLFF.

The chain uses TRBV19 and TRBJ1-1; no clear D gene. The ends were cut back, 3 bases at V and 1 base at J, with 12 bases in the middle. Germline lookup yields CDR1 LNHDA and CDR2 SQIVND (reference sequence). The CDR3 spans 15 residues. The DNA of the CDR3 is TGTGCCAGTAGTATCATCGGGGTGGGGAACACTGAAGCTTTCTTT. It encodes CASSIIGVGNTEAFF.